The clone carrying this TCR beta chain was counted ten times or more. Its cognate antigen is unknown. This sample is drawn from a study of T cells in Graves' hyperthyroidism and ophthalmopathy. Using RNA transcripts as the source, TCR beta CDR3 regions were amplified. In the first-round RT-PCR of the TCR CDR3, the HTBI primer set was used. TCRdb independently ran MiXCR on the multiplex PCR reads; one entry per CDR3 protein. The table shows 490,000 or so distinct CDR3 sequences, with 46% occurring only once. Whole-study findings and limits: Ophthalmopathy onset followed model prediction by a median approximately 7 months. Researchers report that a 13 V-J model separated ophthalmopathy from stable hyperthyroidism.

The receptor was derived from an adult woman with Graves' disease, either hyperthyroidism or ophthalmopathy (not recorded which). The sample consisted of peripheral blood or thyroid tissue (not recorded which).

The DNA of the CDR3 is TGTGCCAGCAGCTCCGGACAGAGCAATCAGCCCCAGCATTTT. It yields the protein CASSSGQSNQPQHF. V is TRBV7-2 and J is TRBJ1-5; a weak D match, TRBD1 (6 bases). This CDR3 spans 14 amino acids. The germline CDR1 and CDR2 sequences are SGHTA and FQGNSA. The V gene lost 4 bases and the J gene lost 1 base, with 8 bases spanning the gap. Using reference TRBV7-2 and TRBJ1-5 for the parts outside the CDR3, the full variable domain is GAGVSQSPSNKVTEKGKDVELRCDPISGHTALYWYRQSLGQGLEFLIYFQGNSAPDKSGLPSDRFSAERTGGSVSTLTIQRTQQEDSAVYLCASSSGQSNQPQHFGDGTRLSIL.